A selection of T cell receptor beta chains follows, all from one sample in a study of blood T cells in healthy people across ages. TCRdb used MiXCR to reprocess the 5' RACE reads, holding one entry per CDR3 protein. The data hold 450,000 to 600,000 distinct CDR3 sequences, with about 27% observed a single time. The sample was also reused in another study, on T cells of mothers and their children.

The sequencing input was blood. These receptors all come from a boy aged 2-9 years in good health. Both conserved end residues are part of each CDR3. A D gene is named only where the DNA matches it firmly. Size tells how often a clone was seen (once, few, many) or the class of an expanded clone, and some rows leave it out.

clone size	V gene	J gene	D gene	CDR3 DNA	CDR3 protein
-	TRBV13	TRBJ2-7	TRBD2	TGTGCCAGCAGTCTGACTAGCGGGGTTGCCACAGTCTACGAGCAGTACTTC	CASSLTSGVATVYEQYF
-	TRBV18	TRBJ2-3	TRBD1	TGTGCCAGCTCACCGATCGACAGGGACGGCACAGATACGCAGTATTTT	CASSPIDRDGTDTQYF
-	TRBV5-1	TRBJ2-3	TRBD2	TGCGCCAGCAGCTTGGTGGGACTAGCGGGGGCCCATGAAGATACGCAGTATTTT	CASSLVGLAGAHEDTQYF
few	TRBV15	TRBJ2-3	-	TGTGCCACCAGCAGAGACAGGGTCCGGACAGATACGCAGTATTTT	CATSRDRVRTDTQYF
-	TRBV9	TRBJ2-2	-	TGTGCCAGCTTACAGGAGAACACCGGGGAGCTGTTTTTT	CASLQENTGELFF
-	TRBV5-1	TRBJ2-3	-	TGCGCCAGCTCGCCGTCACAGAGGACCGTAGATACGCAGTATTTT	CASSPSQRTVDTQYF
few	TRBV7-9	TRBJ1-5	-	TGTGCCAGCAGCTTAGACGGGGGCCTAGGCAATCAGCCCCAGCATTTT	CASSLDGGLGNQPQHF
-	TRBV6-5	TRBJ2-3	TRBD1	TGTGCCAGCAGAGCGGGACAGGGTCATATTAGGGAGTATTTT	CASRAGQGHIREYF
few	TRBV21-1	TRBJ2-5	-	TGTGCCAGCAGCATCAGACCCGGTCGTCGGTTCTTC	CASSIRPGRRFF
few	TRBV10-2	TRBJ2-5	-	TGCGCCAGCAGTGTTGGACACCAGGACCTCCAAGAGGCCCAGTACTTC	CASSVGHQDLQEAQYF
-	TRBV7-9	TRBJ2-3	-	TGTGCCAGCAGCTCAGAAACCGGGGTTTTTGGTACGCAGTATTTT	CASSSETGVFGTQYF
-	TRBV9	TRBJ2-5	TRBD1	TGTGCCAGCAGCGTAGCCCCGACAGGGCACCAAGAGACCCAGTACTTC	CASSVAPTGHQETQYF
-	TRBV5-1	TRBJ2-1	TRBD2	TGCGCCAGCAGCTTGGATTACGGGAGGAACGGGGGTGAGCAGTTCTTC	CASSLDYGRNGGEQFF
-	TRBV29-1	TRBJ2-1	TRBD1	TGCAGCGTTCCCCCACGTCCGGGACAGGGGATCAATGAGCAGTTCTTC	CSVPPRPGQGINEQFF
-	TRBV5-6	TRBJ1-1	-	TGTGCCAGCAGCTTAGACAGGTATTACACTGAAGCTTTCTTT	CASSLDRYYTEAFF
few	TRBV3-1	TRBJ2-1	TRBD2	TGTGCCAGCAGCCAAAGTAAGGCGGGAGAGTGGGACAATGAGCAGTTCTTC	CASSQSKAGEWDNEQFF
-	TRBV11-2	TRBJ2-2	-	TGTGCCAGCAGCTTAGCCCCAGTCTGGGGTTCGAACACCGGGGAGCTGTTTTTT	CASSLAPVWGSNTGELFF
few	TRBV6-2/TRBV6-3	TRBJ2-5	-	TGTGCCAGCAGTCGAGAGGACTTCCAAGAGACCCAGTACTTC	CASSREDFQETQYF
-	TRBV27	TRBJ2-2	TRBD1	TGTGCCAGCAGCAACCGGACAGGATACACCGGGGAGCTGTTTTTT	CASSNRTGYTGELFF
-	TRBV29-1	TRBJ2-7	-	TGCAGCGTTCGTTTTTCCGGGACAACCACCTACGAGCAGTACTTC	CSVRFSGTTTYEQYF
-	TRBV7-2	TRBJ1-1	-	TGTGCCAGCAGCGACAGATTATTGAACACTGAAGCTTTCTTT	CASSDRLLNTEAFF
few	TRBV20-1	TRBJ2-7	TRBD2	TGCAGTGCTAAGAGGGGGACTAGCAAGGGGAGCTACGAGCAGTACTTC	CSAKRGTSKGSYEQYF
-	TRBV10-2	TRBJ1-2	-	TGCGCCAGCGGCCAGACGTTTCATGGCTACACCTTC	CASGQTFHGYTF
few	TRBV12-3/TRBV12-4	TRBJ2-1	-	TGTGCCAGCAAAATCGAGCGTGAGCAGTTCTTC	CASKIEREQFF
-	TRBV9	TRBJ2-7	-	TGTGCCAGCAGCGTAGCTACTGGGACATCTAGCGCTGGGGACTACGAGCAGTACTTC	CASSVATGTSSAGDYEQYF
few	TRBV12-3/TRBV12-4	TRBJ2-1	-	TGTGCCAGCAGTTTGGCGGGTCAGAATGAGCAGTTCTTC	CASSLAGQNEQFF
-	TRBV12-5	TRBJ2-3	TRBD2	TGTGCTAGTGGCACTAGCGGGAGAGGCACAGATACGCAGTATTTT	CASGTSGRGTDTQYF
-	TRBV4-3	TRBJ2-3	TRBD2	TGCGCCAGCAGCCAAGCAGCGGGAGGCATGACAGATACGCAGTATTTT	CASSQAAGGMTDTQYF
many	TRBV3-1	TRBJ2-7	TRBD1	TGTGCCAGCAGTCCCGGGACAGGGGGATCCTACGAGCAGTACTTC	CASSPGTGGSYEQYF
-	TRBV3-1	TRBJ1-2	-	TGTGCCAGCAGCCAACAGGGAAGCTATGGCTGCACCTTC	CASSQQGSYGCTF
-	TRBV20-1	TRBJ2-7	TRBD2	TGCAGTGCTAGAGTTTTGACTAGCGGGTTCCACGAGCAGTACTTC	CSARVLTSGFHEQYF
-	TRBV5-1	TRBJ2-5	-	TGCGCCAGCGCCGACGGGTTGGAAGAGACCCAGTACTTC	CASADGLEETQYF
-	TRBV12-3/TRBV12-4	TRBJ2-7	TRBD1	TGTGCCAGCAGTGAGACAGGGACCTCCTACGAGCAGTACTTC	CASSETGTSYEQYF
-	TRBV20-1	TRBJ2-1	TRBD2	TGCAGTGCTAGAGTCAGCGGGGGGGCTGGGGGGTACAATGAGCAGTTCTTC	CSARVSGGAGGYNEQFF
few	TRBV5-1	TRBJ2-7	-	TGCGCCAGCAGCTTGGAAGGACAGCTATACGAGCAGTACTTC	CASSLEGQLYEQYF
-	TRBV7-2	TRBJ2-1	-	TGTGCCAGCAGCAAAGGGACACTTAGTGAGCAGTTCTTC	CASSKGTLSEQFF
few	TRBV10-3	TRBJ2-7	-	TGTGCCATCAGGGGCAGCTACGAGCAGTACTTC	CAIRGSYEQYF
few	TRBV20-1	TRBJ2-2	-	TGCAGTGCTAGAGATCTAACGCGGAGCGCGAACACCGGGGAGCTGTTTTTT	CSARDLTRSANTGELFF
many	TRBV7-3	TRBJ2-2	TRBD1	TGTGCCAGCAGCTTAATCGCAGGGGGCGGTAGCACCGGGGAGCTGTTTTTT	CASSLIAGGGSTGELFF
-	TRBV11-1	TRBJ1-1	-	TGTGCCAGCAGCCGTAGACGGAACACTGAAGCTTTCTTT	CASSRRRNTEAFF
-	TRBV9	TRBJ2-1	TRBD2	TGTGCCAGCAGCGTAGTCCCGGCTGGTAGCGGGGGGTACTCCTACAATGAGCAGTTCTTC	CASSVVPAGSGGYSYNEQFF
-	TRBV5-1	TRBJ1-1	-	TGCGCCAGCAGCTTCACCTTGGGACGGAGAAACACTGAAGCTTTCTTT	CASSFTLGRRNTEAFF
few	TRBV12-3/TRBV12-4	TRBJ1-2	-	TGTGCCAGCAGTTCGGGGAGTGGGGGCAATGGCTACACCTTC	CASSSGSGGNGYTF
-	TRBV9	TRBJ2-7	-	TGTGCCAGCAGCCCCACAGCGGCCCCCTACGAGCAGTACTTC	CASSPTAAPYEQYF
-	TRBV29-1	TRBJ2-5	TRBD2	TGCAGCGTTGAAGATGAGGGGAGGGGTGAGCAGTACTTC	CSVEDEGRGEQYF
-	TRBV5-5	TRBJ2-3	-	TGTGCCAGCAGCTTGGAAGTGAGCACAGATACGCAGTATTTT	CASSLEVSTDTQYF
-	TRBV10-2	TRBJ2-4	TRBD1	TGCGCCAGCAGAACCGGGACAGGGGGCCAAGTAGCCAAAAACATTCAGTACTTC	CASRTGTGGQVAKNIQYF
-	TRBV15	TRBJ1-5	-	TGTGCCACCAGCAGAGATCTCTGGGGGGTTGACAGCAATCAGCCCCAGCATTTT	CATSRDLWGVDSNQPQHF
-	TRBV20-1	TRBJ2-3	-	TGCAGTGCTGAACATGAGGCTTCTCTAGATACGCAGTATTTT	CSAEHEASLDTQYF
-	TRBV6-5	TRBJ2-5	TRBD2	TGTGCCAGCAGTTACTCGGGCGGGGGGTCACACCAAGAGACCCAGTACTTC	CASSYSGGGSHQETQYF
few	TRBV2	TRBJ2-1	-	TGTGCCAGCAGTGAGCCGGGCTTTTCCGTGAACAATGAGCAGTTCTTC	CASSEPGFSVNNEQFF
-	TRBV12-5	TRBJ2-5	-	TGTGCTAGTGGTTTGCTACTAGAGACCCAGTACTTC	CASGLLLETQYF
few	TRBV24-1	TRBJ2-1	TRBD2	TGTGCCACCAGCCCCAATCCCGGGACTAGCGGGCGTATTGAGCAGTTCTTC	CATSPNPGTSGRIEQFF
few	TRBV28	TRBJ2-7	TRBD2	TGTGCCAGCAGTTGGGAAGCGGGGGGGTTTTACGAGCAGTACTTC	CASSWEAGGFYEQYF
-	TRBV7-2	TRBJ2-6	-	TGTGCCAGCAGCACAAGCTCTGGGGCCAACGTCCTGACTTTC	CASSTSSGANVLTF
few	TRBV30	TRBJ1-1	TRBD1	TGTGCCTGGGGGGACAGGAACACTGAAGCTTTCTTT	CAWGDRNTEAFF
-	TRBV27	TRBJ1-6	-	TGTGCCAGCAGCAACCCCGGTTATAATTCACCCCTCCACTTT	CASSNPGYNSPLHF